What follows are 29 T cell receptor beta chains derived from one specimen sequenced in a study of control samples from healthy donors and cancer patients (dated by TCRdb to 2020 to 2022). Libraries were built with the immunoSEQ multiplex PCR assay. TCRdb re-hosts the immuneACCESS table, in-frame sequences only. Its copies lack some clones; in the studies checked, an unresolved V gene accounts for under half of them, and the cause for the rest is not known. A total of about 170,000 clones appear in this sample, 93% of them only once. About 4% of the sample goes to the ten largest clones. The sequencing sample was made of blood. The receptors come from a woman aged 55 to 70 in good health.

The chain couples TRBV19 to TRBJ1-2; D is unclear. V lost 3 bases, J lost 3 bases, and 20 bases lay in between. The CDR3 is made up of 17 amino acids. Germline CDR1 is LNHDA and CDR2 is SQIVND (reference sequence). The CDR3 is CASSIGLGDGRDYGYTF. CDR3 DNA sequence: TGTGCCAGTAGTATTGGTCTCGGTGATGGTAGGGACTATGGCTACACCTTC.

This clone was seen only once. The rearrangement links TRBV10-2 to TRBJ1-1, with 9 positions matching TRBD1. The J segment lost 4 bases and the V segment lost 10 bases, leaving 7 bases of the junction unmatched. The V gene's germline CDR1 is WSHSY and CDR2 SAAADI. The CDR3 extends over 13 amino acids. The CDR3 DNA reads as TGCGCCACGGGACAGGGTCAAGGCACTGAAGCTTTCTTT. It yields the protein CATGQGQGTEAFF.

This sequence joins TRBV6-2 or TRBV6-3 and TRBJ1-1; 8 bases are a match to TRBD1. Germline V gene data show CDR1 as MNHEY and CDR2 as SVGEGT. Germline trimming cut 0 bases from V and 4 bases from J; bases unmatched to any gene: 7. CDR3 size: 16 residues. In nucleotides, the CDR3 is TGTGCCAGCAGTTACTCGATGGACAGGGTTGGCACTGAAGCTTTCTTT. Its translation: CASSYSMDRVGTEAFF.

V gene TRBV6-6 combines with J gene TRBJ1-4; 9 bases align to TRBD1. V trimming: 4 bases; J trimming: 8 bases; junction bases outside the gene matches: 5. Germline CDR1 is MNHNY and CDR2 is SVGAGI (reference sequence). The CDR3 is made up of 14 amino acids. For the CDR3, the DNA is TGTGCCAGCAGTTCCGGGACAGGGCGCGAAAAACTGTTTTTT. Translated, it gives CASSSGTGREKLFF.

V gene TRBV7-3 combines with J gene TRBJ2-2; 9 positions match TRBD1. From germline, CDR1 is SGHTA and CDR2 FQGTGA. Losses at the gene ends were 6 bases for V and 7 bases for J; bases not matched to a gene: 6. CDR3 length: 14 residues. The CDR3 loop is CASRAGTGLGELFF. CDR3 bases: TGTGCCAGCAGGGCCGGGACAGGGCTCGGGGAGCTGTTTTTT.

V gene TRBV6-5 combines with J gene TRBJ1-2, with a possible D match to TRBD1 (6 bases). Between the trimmed V and J ends, which lost 2 bases and 3 bases, there was a span of 10 bases. Germline loops: CDR1 MNHEY, CDR2 SVGAGI. The CDR3 runs to 14 residues. DNA of the CDR3: TGTGCCAGCAGTTACGCAGGGGCGGACTATGGCTACACCTTC. It translates to CASSYAGADYGYTF.

This clone was counted between two and nine times. The chain links TRBV15 to TRBJ1-1, with TRBD1 matching over 7 bases. J gave up 0 bases and V 3 bases, and 4 bases lay outside the gene matches. Germline V CDR1 and CDR2: LNHNV, YYDKDF (reference sequence). This CDR3 comprises 15 residues. Here the CDR3 reads CATSSGGTVNTEAFF. Here the CDR3 DNA reads TGTGCCACCAGCAGCGGAGGGACAGTGAACACTGAAGCTTTCTTT. The full variable domain, with the rest looked up from reference TRBV15 and TRBJ1-1, is DAMVIQNPRYQVTQFGKPVTLSCSQTLNHNVMYWYQQKSSQAPKLLFHYYDKDFNNEADTPDNFQSRRPNTSFCFLDIRSPGLGDTAMYLCATSSGGTVNTEAFFGQGTRLTVV.

The rearrangement links TRBV6-5 to TRBJ1-4; D might be TRBD1 (5 bases). This CDR3 is 13 amino acids long. The germline V gene has CDR1 MNHEY and CDR2 SVGAGI. The ends were cut back, 8 bases at V and 0 bases at J, with 7 bases in the middle. CDR3 protein: CASQTATNEKLFF. Written as DNA, the CDR3 is TGTGCCAGCCAGACAGCAACTAATGAAAAACTGTTTTTT.

The chain combines TRBV12-3 or TRBV12-4 with TRBJ1-2; D not certain. This CDR3 contains 13 residues. Trimming pared 3 bases from V and 8 bases from J, leaving 13 bases between. DNA for the CDR3: TGTGCCAGCAGTTTGGCGGCAGCTAGGGGCTACACCTTC. This sequence encodes CASSLAAARGYTF.

The J gene is TRBJ1-1, the V gene TRBV5-1, with 8 nucleotides matching TRBD1. The junction had 5 bases not matched to a gene; V was cut back by 4 bases and J by 6 bases. The CDR3 consists of 13 residues. Per the germline V gene, CDR1 is SGHRS and CDR2 is YFSETQ. CDR3 residues: CASSQTGAAEAFF. The CDR3, as DNA: TGCGCCAGCAGCCAGACAGGGGCAGCTGAAGCTTTCTTT.

In the case of this clone: This likely comes from a read error, as the CDR3 has no conserved phenylalanine or tryptophan at its end. The J gene is TRBJ1-2, the V gene TRBV30, with 7 bases identical to TRBD1. The ends lost 0 bases at V and 4 bases at J; junction bases unmatched: 2. The CDR3 runs 13 residues. From germline, CDR1 is GTSNPN and CDR2 SVGIG (reference sequence). CDR3 in DNA: TGTGCCTGGAGTGTAGGGGGCGCCTATGGCTACACCTTG. It translates to CAWSVGGAYGYTL.

The CDR3 bases are TGTGCCAGCAGCACCTCACGAGGGGTAACGGGCACCGGGGAGCTGTTTTTT. Its protein product is CASSTSRGVTGTGELFF. The chain is built from TRBV5-5 and TRBJ2-2; D might be TRBD1 or TRBD2, each matching 5 bases. Germline lookup yields CDR1 SGHKS and CDR2 YYEKEE (reference sequence). This CDR3 contains 17 residues. Trimming shortened V by 4 bases and J by 4 bases, and 20 bases separated the two germline ends.

The CDR3 DNA reads as TGTGCCAGCAGCGGAACTCAGGGTGGCACTGAAGCTTTCTTT. It codes for CASSGTQGGTEAFF. The V call is TRBV5-6, the J call TRBJ1-1; a possible D gene is TRBD1 (5 bases). CDR3 size: 14 residues. V was cut by 4 bases and J by 4 bases, with 14 bases left in between. Per the germline V gene, CDR1 is SGHDT and CDR2 is YYEEEE.

The rearrangement uses TRBV6-2 or TRBV6-3 and TRBJ1-2, with D perhaps matching TRBD1 (5 bases). Germline V gives CDR1 MNHEY, CDR2 SVGEGT. The V gene lost 5 bases and the J gene lost 4 bases, with 14 bases spanning the gap. CDR3 length: 14 amino acids. Here the CDR3 reads CASSPSGGIYGYTF. The CDR3 nucleotides are TGTGCCAGCAGTCCCTCCGGGGGGATCTATGGCTACACCTTC.

V usage is TRBV3-1 (or the pseudogene TRBV3-2) and J usage is TRBJ1-2; D uncertain. The CDR3 length is 15 residues. The ends were cut back, 4 bases at V and 7 bases at J, with 19 bases in the middle. In germline, CDR1 is LGHDT, CDR2 YNNKEL (reference sequence). CDR3: CASSPGNRILVGYTF. In DNA, the CDR3 is TGTGCCAGCAGCCCGGGCAACCGCATCCTTGTTGGCTACACCTTC.

The V and J genes are TRBV7-8 and TRBJ1-2, with D maybe TRBD1 (6 bases). Germline V CDR1 and CDR2: SGHVS, FQNEAQ. V shed 3 bases and J shed 4 bases, with 15 bases lying between them. The CDR3 length is 15 residues. For the CDR3, the DNA is TGTGCCAGCAGCTTCTCATCGGACAGTTTCTATGGCTACACCTTC. This sequence encodes CASSFSSDSFYGYTF.

This rearrangement joins TRBV30 to TRBJ1-5; D ambiguous. The CDR3 spans 12 residues. The V and J ends lost 4 bases and 6 bases respectively, with 10 bases between them. The V gene's germline CDR1 is GTSNPN and CDR2 SVGIG (reference sequence). CDR3 sequence reads: CAWTVGSQPQHF. CDR3 sequence (DNA): TGTGCCTGGACCGTGGGGAGTCAGCCCCAGCATTTT.

The chain couples TRBV6-1 to TRBJ1-2; 8 positions match TRBD1. V was pared by 1 base and J by 4 bases, with 8 bases of the junction left unmatched. The CDR3 runs to 16 residues. Germline assignment: CDR1 MNHNS and CDR2 SASEGT. The DNA for the CDR3 is TGTGCCAGCAGTGAAGTTGGACAGGGTGGTATCTATGGCTACACCTTC. It yields the protein CASSEVGQGGIYGYTF.

This clone was recorded once. This rearrangement joins TRBV7-9 to TRBJ1-2, with D hard to call. The V gene lost 5 bases and the J gene lost 7 bases, with 17 bases spanning the gap. CDR3 length equals 14 residues. Germline values: CDR1 SEHNR, CDR2 FQNEAQ (reference sequence). The CDR3 DNA sequence: TGTGCCAGCAGCCGTGGGTTGGCCCCTGGTGGCTACACCTTC. Protein product: CASSRGLAPGGYTF.

This clone was seen once. The chain recombines TRBV9 with TRBJ1-1; possible D gene TRBD1, 5 bases. Germline V gene data show CDR1 as SGDLS and CDR2 as YYNGEE. Deletions cut 0 bases from V and 6 bases from J, with 12 bases between. The CDR3 is made up of 14 amino acids. The CDR3 region is CASSVEGGAPEAFF. DNA of the CDR3: TGTGCCAGCAGCGTAGAAGGAGGGGCCCCTGAAGCTTTCTTT.

The chain employs TRBV7-9 and TRBJ1-5, with unresolved D. V dropped 2 bases and J dropped 6 bases, with 11 bases sitting between them. The germline CDR1 and CDR2 sequences are SEHNR and FQNEAQ (reference sequence). The CDR3 length is 14 residues. CDR3 residues: CASSLSGSGQPQHF. As DNA, the CDR3 is TGTGCCAGCAGCTTATCCGGATCGGGTCAGCCCCAGCATTTT.

On this clone itself: One end of the junction does not line up with germline, which may come from a read error. This sequence joins TRBV4-1 and TRBJ2-1; 15 positions match TRBD2. CDR3 size: 19 residues. Germline CDR1 MGHRA, CDR2 YSYEKL. The CDR3 is CASRQVPGLAGGLYNEQFF. DNA for the CDR3: TGCGCCAGCAGACAAGTCCCGGGACTAGCGGGGGGCCTCTACAATGAGCAGTTCTTC.

Comments on this clone: One end of the junction is discordant with germline, which a read error may explain. The CDR3, as DNA: TGTGCCAGCACCTTGGGACAGTACGGAAACACCATATATTTT. This codes for CASTLGQYGNTIYF. This sequence joins TRBV5-6 and TRBJ1-3; TRBD1 agrees at 7 bases. The CDR3 spans 14 residues. Germline assignment: CDR1 SGHDT and CDR2 YYEEEE.

V is TRBV7-9 and J is TRBJ1-2; a weak D match, TRBD1 (5 bases). Trimming left V 5 bases short and J 0 bases short, with 13 bases between. The CDR3 contains 15 residues. In germline, CDR1 is SEHNR, CDR2 FQNEAQ (reference sequence). CDR3 DNA: TGTGCCAGCAGCCCCGGGACCTACTCTAACTATGGCTACACCTTC. Amino acid sequence: CASSPGTYSNYGYTF.

V usage is TRBV19 and J usage is TRBJ1-2, with 10 bases matching TRBD1. The CDR3 extends over 11 amino acids. V shed 6 bases, J shed 14 bases, and the junction held 6 bases outside the gene matches. CDR1 is LNHDA, CDR2 SQIVND, per germline (reference sequence). CDR3 residues: CASSWGTGETF. The DNA for the CDR3 is TGTGCCAGTAGCTGGGGGACAGGGGAGACCTTC.

J is TRBJ1-4 and V is TRBV28; D uncertain. This CDR3 region has 15 residues. V shed 1 base and J shed 4 bases, with 10 bases lying between them. Germline lookup yields CDR1 MDHEN and CDR2 SYDVKM. CDR3 DNA: TGTGCCAGCAGTTTATCGACGGCCAATAATGAAAAACTGTTTTTT. Encoded protein: CASSLSTANNEKLFF.

Turning to this clone: This sample includes further DNA sequences coding for the same CDR3. This chain links TRBV4-3 with TRBJ1-1; D perhaps matches TRBD1 (6 bases). CDR1 and CDR2 from the germline V gene are LGHNA and YSLEER. This CDR3 is built from 16 residues. V was clipped by 4 bases and J by 2 bases, with 17 bases between them. The CDR3: CASSPTTGSLNTEAFF. Here the CDR3 DNA reads TGCGCCAGCAGCCCGACCACAGGGTCTCTAAACACTGAAGCTTTCTTT.

V and J are TRBV6-2 or TRBV6-3 and TRBJ1-5; tentative D call: TRBD1 (5 bases). This CDR3 is 17 amino acids long. Germline values: CDR1 MNHEY, CDR2 SVGEGT. Trimming removed 5 bases from V and 4 bases from J, with 21 bases in between. CDR3 coding DNA: TGTGCCAGCAGTAGAGGCTTTGGGACCCTAGGGAATCAGCCCCAGCATTTT. Amino acids: CASSRGFGTLGNQPQHF.

The genes are TRBV4-3 and TRBJ1-2; the match to TRBD1 covers 7 bases. With 2 bases clipped from V and 4 bases from J, the junction kept 7 bases outside the gene matches. Germline V gene data show CDR1 as LGHNA and CDR2 as YSLEER. The CDR3 has 15 amino acids. The CDR3 bases are TGCGCCAGCAGCCAATACAGGGGCGGTGGCTATGGCTACACCTTC. This encodes CASSQYRGGGYGYTF.